The source of this TCR beta chain is a study of T cell responses to AZD1222 COVID-19 vaccine. Study outcomes and limitations: Only a handful of people who got AZD1222 tested seropositive at baseline. Reportedly, nearly half of unique spike TCRs recognized epitopes outside B.1.351/B.1.1.7 mutations.

Assay used: immunoSEQ multiplex PCR; TCRdb lists only in-frame clones, some missing. The data contain approximately 150,000 clones, approximately 88% of them singletons. Note on this clone: Its matching antigen is unknown.

Germline V lookup: CDR1 SGHTA, CDR2 FQGTGA. CDR3 length: 16 amino acids. Trimming took 5 bases from V and 0 from J, leaving 15 bases between them. The receptor's source is an adult who received the MenACWY meningococcal vaccine as a control. The starting material was peripheral blood, obtained 28 days after the second dose of the MenACWY control vaccine. The chain carries TRBV7-3 and TRBJ2-3; D is perhaps TRBD1 or TRBD2 (5 bases each). CDR3 amino acids: CASSPGTASSTDTQYF. The CDR3 nucleotides are TGTGCCAGCAGCCCCGGGACGGCGTCTAGCACAGATACGCAGTATTTT.